The T cell receptor beta chain under discussion was sequenced for a study of radiation and T cells in renal cell carcinoma. Overall study context: Nephrectomy followed 15 Gy stereotactic body radiation by 4 weeks. General observations from the study: Top tumor clonotypes rose in blood 2 weeks post-radiation, then contracted.

As to time point: blood 2 weeks post-SBRT. Specified treatment: 15 Gy SBRT to primary tumor, nephrectomy 4 weeks later. Radiation-treated patients gave blood at baseline, week 2 and week 4. Clear cell pathology was present in this patient's renal cell carcinoma. Germline V gives CDR1 SNHLY, CDR2 FYNNEI. This CDR3 comprises 15 residues. V dropped 6 bases and J dropped 1 base, with 13 bases sitting between them. This clone was seen at least ten times. Its antigen is not identified. TCRdb keeps only in-frame clones here, not all; method: immunoSEQ multiplex PCR. The repertoire holds some 60,000 clones, with around 78% as singletons.

This rearrangement joins TRBV2 to TRBJ1-5; D not resolved. The specimen was blood, collected from a patient whose treatment included radiotherapy and nephrectomy. The clonotype originates from a man aged 55-75 years with renal cell carcinoma. The CDR3 spells CASSLTWSSNQPQHF. CDR3 coding DNA: TGTGCCAGCAGCCTGACTTGGAGCAGCAATCAGCCCCAGCATTTT.